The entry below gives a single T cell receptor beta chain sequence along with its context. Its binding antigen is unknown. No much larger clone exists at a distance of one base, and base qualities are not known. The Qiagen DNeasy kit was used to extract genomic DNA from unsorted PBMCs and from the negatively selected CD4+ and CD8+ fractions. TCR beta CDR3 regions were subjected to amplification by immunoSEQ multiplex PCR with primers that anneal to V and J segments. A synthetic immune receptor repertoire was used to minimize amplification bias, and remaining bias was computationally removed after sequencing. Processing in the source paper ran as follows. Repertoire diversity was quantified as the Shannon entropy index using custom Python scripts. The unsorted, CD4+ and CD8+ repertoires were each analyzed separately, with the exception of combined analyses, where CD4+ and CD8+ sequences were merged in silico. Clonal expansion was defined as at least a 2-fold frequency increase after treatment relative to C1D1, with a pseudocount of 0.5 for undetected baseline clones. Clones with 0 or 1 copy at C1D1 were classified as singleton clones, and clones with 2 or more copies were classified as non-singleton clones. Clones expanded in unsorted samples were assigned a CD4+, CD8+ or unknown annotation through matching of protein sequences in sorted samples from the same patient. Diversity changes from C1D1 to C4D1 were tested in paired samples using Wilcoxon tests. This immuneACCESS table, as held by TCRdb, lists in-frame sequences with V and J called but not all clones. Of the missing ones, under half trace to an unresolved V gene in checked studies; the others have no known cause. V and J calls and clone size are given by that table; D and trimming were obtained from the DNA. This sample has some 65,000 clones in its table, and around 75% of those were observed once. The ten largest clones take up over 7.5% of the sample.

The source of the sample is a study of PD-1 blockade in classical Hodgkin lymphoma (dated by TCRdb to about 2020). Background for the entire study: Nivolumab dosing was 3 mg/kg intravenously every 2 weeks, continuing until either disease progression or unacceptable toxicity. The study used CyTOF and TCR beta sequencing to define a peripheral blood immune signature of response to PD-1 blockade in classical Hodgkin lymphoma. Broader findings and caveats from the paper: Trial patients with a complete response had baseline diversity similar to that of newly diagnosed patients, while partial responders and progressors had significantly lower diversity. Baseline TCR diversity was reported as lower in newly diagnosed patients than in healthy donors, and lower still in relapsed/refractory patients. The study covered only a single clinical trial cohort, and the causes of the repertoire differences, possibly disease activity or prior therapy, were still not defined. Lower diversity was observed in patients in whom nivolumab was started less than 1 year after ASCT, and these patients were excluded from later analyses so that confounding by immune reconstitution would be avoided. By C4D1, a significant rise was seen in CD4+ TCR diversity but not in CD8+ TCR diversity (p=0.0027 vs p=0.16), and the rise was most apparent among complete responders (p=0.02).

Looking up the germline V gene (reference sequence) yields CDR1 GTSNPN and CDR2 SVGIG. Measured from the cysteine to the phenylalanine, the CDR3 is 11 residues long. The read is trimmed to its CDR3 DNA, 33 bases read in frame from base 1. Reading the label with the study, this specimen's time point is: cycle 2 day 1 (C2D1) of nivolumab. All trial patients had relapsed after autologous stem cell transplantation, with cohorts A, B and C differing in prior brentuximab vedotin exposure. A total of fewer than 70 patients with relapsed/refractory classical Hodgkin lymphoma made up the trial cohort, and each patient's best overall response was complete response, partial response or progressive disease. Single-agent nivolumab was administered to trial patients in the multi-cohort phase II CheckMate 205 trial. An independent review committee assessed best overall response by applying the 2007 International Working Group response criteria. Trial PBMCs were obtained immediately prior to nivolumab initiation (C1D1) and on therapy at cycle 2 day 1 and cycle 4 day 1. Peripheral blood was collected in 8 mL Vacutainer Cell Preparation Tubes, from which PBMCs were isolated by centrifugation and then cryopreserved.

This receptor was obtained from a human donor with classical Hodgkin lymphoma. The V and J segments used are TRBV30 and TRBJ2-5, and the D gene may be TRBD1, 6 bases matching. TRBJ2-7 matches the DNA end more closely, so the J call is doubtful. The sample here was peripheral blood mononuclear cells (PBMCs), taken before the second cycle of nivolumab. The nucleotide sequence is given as TGTGCCTGGAGGGGGGCATACGAGCAGTACTTC. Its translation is CAWRGAYEQYF.